This T cell receptor (beta chain) appears in the sequencing data of a study of cytomegalovirus exposure and HLA in healthy donors. Findings and limits, study-wide: Cytomegalovirus-associated TCR beta chains were listed, numbering 164. A later analysis appeared to link common viral pathogens to several of the most significant clusters.

The primer mix had 60 Vbeta and 13 Jbeta primers. Assay: immunoSEQ multiplex PCR; the TCRdb copy retains only in-frame clones and omits some. The repertoire holds over 90,000 clones, with about two thirds as singletons. Trimming cost V 3 bases and J 4 bases, with 7 bases left between them. From germline, CDR1 is MDHEN and CDR2 SYDVKM. This CDR3 region has 13 residues. This clone was seen just once. The antigen is undetermined. This sequence was found in a woman aged 45-65 years in good health and CMV-seropositive. The sequencing input was PBMCs. This chain connects TRBV28 to TRBJ1-5; D gene uncertain. The CDR3, as DNA: TGTGCCAGCAGTTTGCCGGTAAATCAGCCCCAGCATTTT. It codes for CASSLPVNQPQHF.